Each of the 27 T cell receptor beta chains below was sequenced from the same sample in a study of OX40 agonist ivuxolimab in advanced cancers. The library was prepared using the immunoSEQ multiplex PCR assay. Here the immuneACCESS table is served through TCRdb, limited to in-frame sequences with V and J called. Missing clones are a known gap in these copies; in checked studies unresolved V genes cover under half, and the rest lacks a known reason. In all, the sample holds over 60,000 clones, and 84% of those were seen once. The top ten hold 2.4% of the sample. Sample: CD4+ or CD8+ T cells sorted from blood, taken in a trial of the OX40 agonist ivuxolimab. These receptors all stem from an adult with an advanced solid tumor such as melanoma, head and neck, liver or kidney cancer.

This rearrangement joins TRBV19 to TRBJ1-5; D is possibly TRBD1 (6 bases). Germline V gene sequence: CDR1 LNHDA, CDR2 SQIVND (reference sequence). This CDR3 has 13 amino acids. V lost 9 bases, J lost 0 bases, and 9 bases lay in between. DNA of the CDR3: TGTGCCAGCAGACAGGTTAGCAATCAGCCCCAGCATTTT. Translating it yields CASRQVSNQPQHF.

The chain couples TRBV6-1 to TRBJ2-7, with D uncertain. The germline V and J ends were trimmed by 8 bases and 4 bases, with 9 bases remaining between them. Germline-derived CDR1 and CDR2 are MNHNS and SASEGT. The CDR3 loop spans 11 amino acids. CDR3 DNA sequence: TGTGCCAGCGGAGACACGTACGAGCAGTACTTC. Protein sequence: CASGDTYEQYF.

CDR3 protein: CASSLAGENSPLHF. CDR3 DNA sequence: TGTGCCAGCAGCTTAGCGGGGGAAAATTCACCCCTCCACTTT. The rearrangement uses TRBV7-6 and TRBJ1-6; TRBD1 might be the D (5 bases). The ends were cut back, 0 bases at V and 7 bases at J, with 7 bases in the middle. Germline loops: CDR1 SGHVS, CDR2 FNYEAQ. The CDR3 has 14 amino acids.

The chain links TRBV6-7 to TRBJ2-3, with D maybe TRBD1 (5 bases). TRBV6-7 is given ORF status, its function remaining uncertain. This CDR3 is built from 15 residues. V lost 8 bases and J 3 bases, leaving 18 bases between the germline ends. CDR3 DNA sequence: TGTGCCAGCCCCTTCAGGGTTGAATTTACAGATACGCAGTATTTT. Its protein product is CASPFRVEFTDTQYF.

The chain is built from TRBV6-6 and TRBJ2-4; 7 bases fit TRBD1. J gave up 4 bases and V 6 bases, and 12 bases lay outside the gene matches. The CDR3 loop spans 16 amino acids. Germline V gene data show CDR1 as MNHNY and CDR2 as SVGAGI (reference sequence). The CDR3 DNA reads as TGTGCCAGCAGCGACACAACCGGGACAGTTAAAAACATTCAGTACTTC. Its translation: CASSDTTGTVKNIQYF.

This chain connects TRBV19 to TRBJ1-5; D unclear. The CDR3 covers 15 residues. Trimming removed 3 bases from V and 2 bases from J, with 11 bases in between. Germline V lookup: CDR1 LNHDA, CDR2 SQIVND (reference sequence). This chain's CDR3 is CASSIAWDGNQPQHF. The CDR3 DNA is TGTGCCAGTAGTATTGCCTGGGATGGCAATCAGCCCCAGCATTTT.

The chain joins TRBV18 to TRBJ1-5; D gene uncertain. Trimming took off 0 bases at V and 4 bases at J, with 4 bases between the two ends. CDR3 length: 13 amino acids. Looked up from germline, CDR1 is KGHSH and CDR2 is LQKENI. The CDR3, as DNA: TGTGCCAGCTCACCACCGAGTAATCAGCCCCAGCATTTT. This gives the protein CASSPPSNQPQHF.

This sequence joins TRBV28 and TRBJ1-4; 9 bases match TRBD1. The V gene's germline CDR1 is MDHEN and CDR2 SYDVKM. The CDR3 has 13 amino acids. The V and J ends lost 7 bases and 14 bases, in that order; junction bases with no gene match: 11. CDR3 sequence: CASNTGQGQGLFF. CDR3 bases: TGTGCCAGCAACACGGGACAGGGACAGGGCCTGTTTTTT. Looking up the rest from reference TRBV28 and TRBJ1-4 gives the full variable domain: DVKVTQSSRYLVKRTGEKVFLECVQDMDHENMFWYRQDPGLGLRLIYFSYDVKMKEKGDIPEGYSVSREKKERFSLILESASTNQTSMYLCASNTGQGQGLFFGSGTQLSVL.

This chain connects TRBV7-9 to TRBJ1-1; D is perhaps TRBD1 (6 bases). Trimming removed 5 bases at V and 3 bases at J, with 19 bases between. The CDR3 extends over 16 amino acids. The germline CDR1 and CDR2 sequences are SEHNR and FQNEAQ (reference sequence). Here the CDR3 DNA reads TGTGCCAGCAGCCCCCTTTTGGGGGGCGGTGACACTGAAGCTTTCTTT. It yields the protein CASSPLLGGGDTEAFF.

The chain couples TRBV28 to TRBJ2-6; possibly TRBD1 for D (7 bases). CDR3 length: 15 residues. Trimming took off 5 bases at V and 2 bases at J, with 10 bases between the two ends. Germline assignment: CDR1 MDHEN and CDR2 SYDVKM. The CDR3 nucleotides are TGTGCCAGCAGTCCAGGGGGGACTGGGGCCAACGTCCTGACTTTC. Amino acid sequence: CASSPGGTGANVLTF.

This clone has more than one count but fewer than ten. CDR3 region: CASSLATKGFSNYGYTF. CDR3 DNA: TGTGCCAGCAGCTTAGCAACCAAGGGGTTCTCTAACTATGGCTACACCTTC. The V and J genes are TRBV7-8 and TRBJ1-2, with TRBD1 as a possible D gene (5 bases). Germline lookup yields CDR1 SGHVS and CDR2 FQNEAQ. The CDR3 is 17 residues long. The V gene lost 0 bases and the J gene lost 0 bases, with 14 bases spanning the gap. Full variable domain (rest looked up from reference TRBV7-8 and TRBJ1-2): GAGVSQSPRYKVAKRGQDVALRCDPISGHVSLFWYQQALGQGPEFLTYFQNEAQLDKSGLPSDRFFAERPEGSVSTLKIQRTQQEDSAVYLCASSLATKGFSNYGYTFGSGTRLTVV.

This clone has just one count. This chain uses TRBV19 with TRBJ1-1; D not resolved. Germline CDR1 LNHDA, CDR2 SQIVND (reference sequence). The CDR3 totals 12 residues. V lost 10 bases and J lost 1, with 10 bases in between. The CDR3: CAIQAGNTEAFF. For the CDR3, the DNA is TGTGCCATCCAGGCGGGGAACACTGAAGCTTTCTTT. Using reference TRBV19 and TRBJ1-1 for the parts outside the CDR3, the full variable domain is DGGITQSPKYLFRKEGQNVTLSCEQNLNHDAMYWYRQDPGQGLRLIYYSQIVNDFQKGDIAEGYSVSREKKESFPLTVTSAQKNPTAFYLCAIQAGNTEAFFGQGTRLTVV.

The V call is TRBV5-1, the J call TRBJ1-6; D is unresolved. This CDR3 region has 14 residues. Germline values: CDR1 SGHRS, CDR2 YFSETQ. Between the trimmed V and J ends, which lost 0 bases and 6 bases, there was a span of 7 bases. CDR3 nucleotide sequence: TGCGCCAGCAGCTTGGATGATGCTAATTCACCCCTCCACTTT. Translated: CASSLDDANSPLHF. The whole variable domain, remainder taken from reference TRBV5-1 and TRBJ1-6, is KAGVTQTPRYLIKTRGQQVTLSCSPISGHRSVSWYQQTPGQGLQFLFEYFSETQRNKGNFPGRFSGRQFSNSRSEMNVSTLELGDSALYLCASSLDDANSPLHFGNGTRLTVT.

This chain links TRBV29-1 with TRBJ1-4; 9 bases map to TRBD1. Germline CDR1 reads SQVTM; CDR2 reads ANQGSEA. Losses at the gene ends were 7 bases for V and 8 bases for J; bases not matched to a gene: 8. There are 13 residues in the CDR3. This CDR3 is CSGVQGAGEKLFF. The CDR3 DNA reads TGCAGCGGCGTACAGGGGGCGGGGGAAAAACTGTTTTTT.

This chain links TRBV2 with TRBJ2-1; 12 bases are shared with TRBD2. V shed 5 bases, J shed 10 bases, and the junction held 9 bases outside the gene matches. Germline CDR1 SNHLY, CDR2 FYNNEI. This CDR3 spans 15 amino acids. The CDR3 loop is CASSPQLAGGIEQFF. The CDR3 bases are TGTGCCAGCAGTCCCCAACTAGCGGGGGGAATCGAGCAGTTCTTC.

This clone was counted only a few times. This chain uses TRBV29-1 with TRBJ1-2, with D perhaps matching TRBD1 (6 bases). Germline loops: CDR1 SQVTM, CDR2 ANQGSEA. Trimming stripped 3 bases from V and 2 bases from J, with 19 bases between. The CDR3 is 16 amino acids. CDR3: CSVDLTLGGGNYGYTF. In nucleotides, the CDR3 is TGCAGCGTTGACCTGACCCTCGGAGGGGGGAACTATGGCTACACCTTC.

The rearrangement joins TRBV2 to TRBJ2-1; D unresolved. The CDR3 is 10 amino acids. Trimming took off 2 bases at V and 13 bases at J, with 6 bases between the two ends. Germline V gene data show CDR1 as SNHLY and CDR2 as FYNNEI. The CDR3 sequence: CASSEFDQFF. The DNA of the CDR3 is TGTGCCAGCAGTGAATTCGATCAGTTCTTC.

This chain connects TRBV7-3 to TRBJ2-7, with D perhaps given as TRBD1 or TRBD2 (8 bases each). V gave up 1 base and J gave up 4 bases, with 17 bases separating them. Germline V lookup: CDR1 SGHTA, CDR2 FQGTGA. This CDR3 has 16 residues. This CDR3 is CASSLSGGTGSYEQYF. CDR3 coding DNA: TGTGCCAGCAGCTTAAGCGGGGGGACAGGTAGTTACGAGCAGTACTTC. The full variable domain, its missing parts supplied by reference TRBV7-3 and TRBJ2-7, is GAGVSQTPSNKVTEKGKYVELRCDPISGHTALYWYRQSLGQGPEFLIYFQGTGAADDSGLPNDRFFAVRPEGSVSTLKIQRTERGDSAVYLCASSLSGGTGSYEQYFGPGTRLTVT.

This clone was counted only a few times. CDR3 loop: CASSTGTSGDAGELFF. The CDR3 bases are TGCGCCAGCAGCACCGGGACTAGCGGGGATGCCGGGGAGCTGTTTTTT. This chain links TRBV5-1 with TRBJ2-2, with 13 bases aligning to TRBD2. CDR3 length equals 16 residues. Per germline, CDR1 SGHRS and CDR2 YFSETQ. V lost 4 bases, J lost 6 bases, and 6 bases stayed unmatched. Variable domain in full (rest from reference TRBV5-1 and TRBJ2-2): KAGVTQTPRYLIKTRGQQVTLSCSPISGHRSVSWYQQTPGQGLQFLFEYFSETQRNKGNFPGRFSGRQFSNSRSEMNVSTLELGDSALYLCASSTGTSGDAGELFFGEGSRLTVL.

Within the sample, this clone is medium-sized. V gene TRBV6-5 combines with J gene TRBJ2-7; D not resolved. Germline V gives CDR1 MNHEY, CDR2 SVGAGI. CDR3 length equals 16 residues. V was cut by 2 bases and J by 2 bases, with 16 bases left in between. The CDR3 spells CASSYGGRGETYEQYF. Written as DNA, the CDR3 is TGTGCCAGCAGTTACGGCGGTAGAGGAGAGACCTACGAGCAGTACTTC.

This chain uses TRBV6-1 with TRBJ1-2, with unresolved D. The germline gives CDR1 MNHNS, CDR2 SASEGT. V was clipped by 3 bases and J by 4 bases, with 12 bases between them. The length of the CDR3 is 14 residues. CDR3 sequence (DNA): TGTGCCAGCAGTGAGGCCGGGTCCGGCTATGGCTACACCTTC. It codes for CASSEAGSGYGYTF.

The V gene is TRBV5-6, the J gene TRBJ2-4; D is uncertain. V was pared by 4 bases and J by 6 bases, with 17 bases between. Germline V gene lookup returns CDR1 SGHDT and CDR2 YYEEEE. The CDR3 runs to 15 residues. CDR3 sequence: CASSTGRDRRNIQYF. For the CDR3, the DNA is TGTGCCAGCAGCACGGGTAGGGATCGGCGAAACATTCAGTACTTC.

The chain is built from TRBV7-3 and TRBJ2-2, with TRBD2 matching over 8 bases. Germline CDR1 reads SGHTA; CDR2 reads FQGTGA. Trimming at V came to 5 bases and at J to 4 bases, leaving 12 bases not matched to a gene. The length of the CDR3 is 17 residues. The CDR3 reads CASSPSSASGGTGELFF. In DNA, the CDR3 is TGTGCCAGCAGCCCCTCGTCAGCCAGCGGGGGCACCGGGGAGCTGTTTTTT.

This chain joins TRBV6-1 and TRBJ1-1, with D tentatively TRBD1 (5 bases). Between the trimmed V and J ends, which lost 2 bases and 4 bases, there was a span of 14 bases. CDR1 and CDR2 (germline): MNHNS, SASEGT. The CDR3 has 15 residues. In DNA form, the CDR3 reads TGTGCCAGCAGTGAAAAGGGGTTAATGGCCACTGAAGCTTTCTTT. The encoded protein is CASSEKGLMATEAFF.

This chain's CDR3 is CASSWGQGSNQPQHF. As DNA, the CDR3 is TGCGCCAGCAGCTGGGGACAGGGGAGCAATCAGCCCCAGCATTTT. V and J are TRBV5-1 and TRBJ1-5; TRBD1 matches 10 bases. The CDR3 consists of 15 residues. The ends lost 3 bases at V and 1 base at J; junction bases unmatched: 1. Germline values: CDR1 SGHRS, CDR2 YFSETQ.

This chain connects TRBV19 to TRBJ2-2; D remains unclear. The germline CDR1 and CDR2 sequences are LNHDA and SQIVND (reference sequence). The CDR3 covers 13 residues. Deletions cut 5 bases from V and 4 bases from J, with 8 bases between. The CDR3 DNA sequence: TGTGCCAGTAGTCCTAGGGCCACCGGGGAGCTGTTTTTT. Amino acid sequence: CASSPRATGELFF.

The chain has TRBV27 and TRBJ1-4; D possibly corresponds to TRBD1 (5 bases). The V and J ends lost 2 bases and 8 bases respectively, with 9 bases between them. Germline lookup yields CDR1 MNHEY and CDR2 SMNVEV (reference sequence). The CDR3 is 13 amino acids. The CDR3 loop is CASSLQGVEKLFF. CDR3 in DNA: TGTGCCAGCAGTTTACAGGGTGTCGAAAAACTGTTTTTT.